A single sample gave rise to the 5 T cell receptor beta chains below, sequenced in a study of T cell clonotyping in hematopoietic cell transplantation. Time point noted: recipient sample about 28 days before transplant, after cytoreduction. Measured with immunoSEQ multiplex PCR; TCRdb has only the in-frame clones, and not every one. The sample has some 5,000 clones, 80% seen once; the top ten hold approximately 15%. This specimen consisted of peripheral blood mononuclear cells, obtained before stem cell transplant. The source of these receptors is a woman aged 45-65 years with acute myeloid leukemia. Some clones in this sample may be carry-over from other donors' samples.

The chain is built from TRBV6-1 and TRBJ1-5; possible D gene TRBD1, 5 bases. The CDR3 is 13 amino acids. Germline V gives CDR1 MNHNS, CDR2 SASEGT. V was pared by 7 bases and J by 3 bases, with 10 bases between. The CDR3 DNA is TGTGCCAGCACCGAACAGGTCAATCAGCCCCAGCATTTT. It translates to CASTEQVNQPQHF.

This chain connects TRBV19 to TRBJ1-1; D gene unclear. This CDR3 comprises 13 residues. The V gene's germline CDR1 is LNHDA and CDR2 SQIVND (reference sequence). Trimming shortened V by 6 bases and J by 11 bases, and 19 bases separated the two germline ends. In DNA form, the CDR3 reads TGTGCCAGTAGCCCCCCCCTCGGGGTGGCGGCTTTCTTT. Translation: CASSPPLGVAAFF.

CDR3 protein: CSVVGEFSDEQFF. CDR3 in DNA: TGCAGCGTTGTAGGGGAATTTAGCGATGAGCAGTTCTTC. The rearrangement links TRBV29-1 to TRBJ2-1, with D possibly called TRBD1 or TRBD2 (5 bases each). Trimming stripped 4 bases from V and 8 bases from J, with 15 bases between. The CDR3 sequence is 13 residues long. Germline CDR1 SQVTM, CDR2 ANQGSEA.

J is TRBJ2-7 and V is TRBV11-2; 10 bases match TRBD2. After removal of 6 bases from V and 4 bases from J, the junction contained 12 bases not matched to a gene. CDR3 length: 16 residues. Per the germline V gene, CDR1 is SGHAT and CDR2 is FQNNGV. The CDR3: CASRGTASGSQYEQYF. Written as DNA, the CDR3 is TGTGCCAGCAGAGGGACGGCTAGCGGGAGTCAGTACGAGCAGTACTTC. Full variable domain (missing parts from reference TRBV11-2 and TRBJ2-7): EAGVAQSPRYKIIEKRQSVAFWCNPISGHATLYWYQQILGQGPKLLIQFQNNGVVDDSQLPKDRFSAERLKGVDSTLKIQPAKLEDSAVYLCASRGTASGSQYEQYFGPGTRLTVT.

The chain links TRBV4-1 to TRBJ2-1; 10 nucleotides align to TRBD2. With V trimmed by 2 bases and J by 7 bases, 2 bases remained unmatched. The CDR3 is made up of 14 amino acids. Germline V gives CDR1 MGHRA, CDR2 YSYEKL. Written as DNA, the CDR3 is TGCGCCAGCAGCCAATTAGCGGGGGGAAATGAGCAGTTCTTC. Its protein is CASSQLAGGNEQFF.